A single sample is the source of the 4 T cell receptor beta chains below, sequenced in a study of CD8+CD57+ T cells in acquired aplastic anemia. The template used for profiling TCR beta VDJ and CDR3 was genomic DNA. Using its own MiXCR run on the reads, TCRdb lists one record per CDR3 protein. The table has roughly 250,000 distinct CDR3 sequences, roughly 82% seen once; the top ten hold approximately 40%. Individuals selected for sequencing had exhibited CD8+CD57+ cell expansion on flow cytometry. Sample: sorted CD4+, CD8+, or CD8+CD57+ T cells (not recorded which) from PBMCs. Receptors were obtained from a human donor with aplastic anemia.

As to this clonotype: Given the absence of the conserved phenylalanine or tryptophan at the CDR3 end, a read error is likely. The V and J genes are TRBV15 and TRBJ2-1; 8 bases align to TRBD1. CDR3 length equals 15 residues. Unmatched junction bases numbered 4, after V lost 0 bases and J lost 6 bases. Germline V lookup: CDR1 LNHNV, CDR2 YYDKDF (reference sequence). Here the CDR3 DNA reads TGTGCCACCAGCAGAGATAGACAGGGGTGCAATGAGCAGTTCTGC. Amino acids: CATSRDRQGCNEQFC.

The chain uses TRBV5-4 and TRBJ1-1; tentatively, D is TRBD1 (6 bases). The CDR3 extends over 19 amino acids. V lost 9 bases and J lost 0, with 30 bases in between. CDR1 and CDR2 from the germline V gene are SGHNT and YYREEE (reference sequence). In nucleotides, the CDR3 is TGTGCCACCACTGCAGCTGGGGGCAGGGCTCGTTCAATGAACACTGAAGCTTTCTTT. Translating gives CATTAAGGRARSMNTEAFF.

CDR3 residues: CASSLQTSGSSDEQFF. The CDR3 coding sequence is TGTGCCAGCAGCCTTCAGACTAGCGGGAGCAGCGATGAGCAGTTCTTC. The genes are TRBV7-9 and TRBJ2-1; the match to TRBD2 covers 12 bases. J was trimmed by 8 bases and V by 5 bases; bases with no gene match: 10. The CDR3 contains 16 residues. Germline V gene data show CDR1 as SEHNR and CDR2 as FQNEAQ (reference sequence).

V usage is TRBV7-6 and J usage is TRBJ2-1, with D perhaps TRBD2 (6 bases). CDR1 and CDR2 (germline): SGHVS, FNYEAQ. The CDR3 has 16 amino acids. The V end lost 0 bases, the J end lost 13 bases, and 22 bases lay between the germline ends. CDR3 amino acids: CASSLALRGSCHLQFF. The CDR3 nucleotides are TGTGCCAGCAGCTTAGCGTTACGGGGGAGTTGCCATCTCCAGTTCTTC. Together with reference TRBV7-6 and TRBJ2-1, the CDR3 gives the full variable domain: GAGVSQSPRYKVTKRGQDVALRCDPISGHVSLYWYRQALGQGPEFLTYFNYEAQQDKSGLPNDRFSAERPEGSISTLTIQRTEQRDSAMYRCASSLALRGSCHLQFFGPGTRLTVL.